Reported below is one TCR beta chain. The antigen is unknown. Sequencing used immunoSEQ multiplex PCR; TCRdb keeps in-frame clones, though not all of them. Counted here are 9,500 to 13,000 clones, approximately 50% occurring once; the ten biggest clones make up more than 8.5%. This record belongs to a study of STAT3 mutations in large granular lymphocyte leukemia. Study overall: Roughly half the longitudinally sequenced T-LGLL patients had canonical STAT3 mutations. Study-wide findings and caveats: Every T-LGLL patient had at least one immunodominant TCRbeta clonotype.

V trimming: 4 bases; J trimming: 6 bases; junction bases outside the gene matches: 13. CDR3 length: 16 residues. Germline-derived CDR1 and CDR2 are SGHDT and YYEEEE. Sequencing was performed on peripheral blood mononuclear cells. The rearrangement links TRBV5-6 to TRBJ2-3, with 8 bases fitting TRBD1. This receptor was obtained from a boy aged 5-17 years with T-cell large granular lymphocyte leukemia. Some clones in this sample may be carry-over from other donors' samples. CDR3 region: CASSPAGQGGEDTQYF. CDR3 sequence (DNA): TGTGCCAGCAGCCCAGCAGGACAGGGCGGGGAGGATACGCAGTATTTT.